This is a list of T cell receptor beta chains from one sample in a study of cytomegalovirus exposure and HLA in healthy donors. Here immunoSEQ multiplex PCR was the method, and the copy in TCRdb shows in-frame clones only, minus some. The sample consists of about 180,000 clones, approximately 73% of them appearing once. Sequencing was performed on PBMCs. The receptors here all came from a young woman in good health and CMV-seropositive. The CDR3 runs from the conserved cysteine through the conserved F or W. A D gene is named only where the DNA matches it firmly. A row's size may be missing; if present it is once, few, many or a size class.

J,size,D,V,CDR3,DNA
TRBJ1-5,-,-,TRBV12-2,CASRLVTGGNQPQHF,TGTGCAAGTCGCTTAGTAACAGGGGGAAATCAGCCCCAGCATTTT
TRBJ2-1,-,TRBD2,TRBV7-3,CASSPTSGGSSYNEQFF,TGTGCCAGCAGCCCAACTAGCGGGGGGAGCTCCTACAATGAGCAGTTCTTC
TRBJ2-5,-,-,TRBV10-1,CASSNGETQYF,TGCGCCAGCTCAAACGGGGAGACCCAGTACTTC
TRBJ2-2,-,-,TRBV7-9,CALEGDTGELFF,TGTGCCCTCGAGGGCGACACCGGGGAGCTGTTTTTT
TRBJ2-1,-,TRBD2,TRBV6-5,CASSYSTSSGGNEQFF,TGTGCCAGCAGTTACTCGACGTCTAGCGGGGGCAATGAGCAGTTCTTC
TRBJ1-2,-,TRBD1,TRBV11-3,CASSFTWGQGANYGYTF,TGTGCCAGCAGCTTCACCTGGGGACAGGGAGCTAACTATGGCTACACCTTC
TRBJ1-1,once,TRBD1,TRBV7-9,CASSPQGADTEAFF,TGTGCCAGCAGCCCGCAGGGGGCTGACACTGAAGCTTTCTTT
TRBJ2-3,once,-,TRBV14,CASSQIPLVADTQYF,TGTGCCAGCAGCCAAATACCACTAGTGGCAGATACGCAGTATTTT
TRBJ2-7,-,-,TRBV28,CASRTLQGYEQYF,TGTGCCAGCAGAACTCTCCAGGGGTACGAGCAGTACTTC
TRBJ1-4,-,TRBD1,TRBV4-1,CASSPLGQTNEKLFF,TGCGCCAGCAGCCCCCTGGGACAGACTAATGAAAAACTGTTTTTT
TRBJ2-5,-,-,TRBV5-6,CASSFWGGQETQYF,TGTGCCAGCAGCTTTTGGGGAGGCCAAGAGACCCAGTACTTC
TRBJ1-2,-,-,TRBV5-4,CASSFGYGFGYTF,TGTGCCAGCAGTTTTGGGTACGGGTTCGGCTACACCTTC
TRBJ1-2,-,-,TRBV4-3,CASSQEAGFSYGYTF,TGCGCCAGCAGCCAAGAGGCAGGCTTCAGCTATGGCTACACCTTC
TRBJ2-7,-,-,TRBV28,CASSLSGVHEQYF,TGTGCCAGCAGTTTATCCGGGGTACACGAGCAGTACTTC
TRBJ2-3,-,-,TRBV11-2,CASSLVGGGTDTQYF,TGTGCCAGCAGCTTAGTTGGCGGGGGCACAGATACGCAGTATTTT
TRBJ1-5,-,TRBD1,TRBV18,CASSSRDRSYSNQPQHF,TGTGCCAGCTCATCACGGGACAGGAGCTATAGCAATCAGCCCCAGCATTTT
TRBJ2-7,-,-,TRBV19,CASSINQGYEQYF,TGTGCCAGTAGTATTAATCAGGGCTACGAGCAGTACTTC
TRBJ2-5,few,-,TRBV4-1,CASSQSEGGVQETQYF,TGCGCCAGCAGCCAATCCGAGGGGGGGGTCCAAGAGACCCAGTACTTC
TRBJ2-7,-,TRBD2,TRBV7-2,CASSSLAGETYEQYF,TGTGCCAGCAGCTCCCTAGCGGGGGAAACCTACGAGCAGTACTTC
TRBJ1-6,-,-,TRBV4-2,CASSQAGGNNSPLHF,TGTGCCAGCAGCCAAGCCGGGGGTAATAATTCACCCCTCCACTTT
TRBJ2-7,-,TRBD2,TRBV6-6,CASRTSGGYEQYF,TGTGCCAGCAGGACTAGCGGGGGCTACGAGCAGTACTTC
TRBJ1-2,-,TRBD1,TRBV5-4,CASRDREVDGYTF,TGTGCCAGCCGAGACAGGGAGGTGGATGGCTACACCTTC
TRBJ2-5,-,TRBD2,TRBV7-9,CASSSSTRTSGGASKTQYF,TGTGCCAGCAGCTCCTCGACCCGGACTAGCGGGGGGGCCTCAAAGACCCAGTACTTC
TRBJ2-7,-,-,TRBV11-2,CASSATAGYPYEQYF,TGTGCCAGCAGCGCGACGGCGGGGTACCCCTACGAGCAGTACTTC
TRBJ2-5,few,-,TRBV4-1,CASSQDQSGGGTQYF,TGCGCCAGCAGCCAAGATCAGAGCGGCGGAGGGACCCAGTACTTC
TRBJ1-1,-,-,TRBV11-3,CASSLGHRETASTEAFF,TGTGCCAGCAGCTTAGGACACAGGGAAACGGCATCCACTGAAGCTTTTTTT